Sequencing of this TCR beta chain was carried out in a study of T cells after yellow fever vaccination (dated by TCRdb to about 2019). Concerning the study at large: The SMART-Seq v4 Ultra Low Input RNA kit was used to prepare libraries from fractions with low cell numbers. To follow T-cell clones before and after primary and booster YFV17D yellow fever vaccination, bulk TCR alpha and beta repertoires were sequenced over time. The cohort comprised two healthy male donors, one aged 18 to 29 and one aged 30 to 40 years. Blood was collected at multiple timepoints before and after primary and secondary immunization, and bulk PBMC replicates and cell subsets were isolated. Broader findings and caveats from the paper: FACS-sorted repertoires could contain abundant contaminating clonotypes from the bulk population, so computational filtering was required. A small fraction of clonotypes appeared in both the CD4 and CD8 compartments, likely as a result of convergent recombination. Most clones expanded after primary vaccination (approximately 96% of CD4 and over 80% of CD8) were re-detected after the booster, suggesting that broad memory maintenance occurred. Compared with the primary T-cell response, the secondary T-cell response was faster but weaker, reaching its peak on day 5 rather than on day 15. Because the study included only a couple of donors, the extent to which the findings can be generalized is limited.

The treatment or condition label corresponds to: live attenuated yellow fever vaccine strain. At each blood-draw timepoint, two biological replicates of bulk PBMCs were obtained. A standard Ficoll-Paque protocol was used to isolate PBMCs from peripheral blood. TriZol was used to extract RNA from bulk PBMCs, from CD4 and CD8 fractions, and from dextramer-positive and dextramer-negative fractions. Data came from an Illumina NovaSeq 6000. Synthesis of TCR cDNA relied on 5'RACE template switching, a step that introduced a universal primer site along with unique molecular identifiers. cDNA synthesis was primed from both the TCR alpha and TCR beta constant segments. Libraries were amplified in two PCR steps, with sample barcodes and sequencing adapters added in the second step. Sequencing of the libraries was done on either Illumina HiSeq 2500 (2x100 bp) or NovaSeq (2x150 bp). Per the source publication's procedure: MIGEC was used to demultiplex reads and collapse the reads into UMI consensus sequences, and MiXCR was used for V(D)J alignment. Vaccine-responding clonotypes were identified with edgeR using replicate PBMC samples, with FDR below 0.01 and a log2 fold change above 5 up to day 15 being required. CD4 or CD8 identity was assigned to each bulk clonotype according to whether the clonotype was present at higher abundance in the sequenced CD4 repertoire or the sequenced CD8 repertoire. TCRdb's own reprocessing of the public reads used fastp at Q25 and MiXCR and kept productive beta chains. Identical CDR3 protein sequences are pooled into one entry, listed with their most common genes and DNA. TCRdb's processing, not the study's, gives the V and J calls here. The sample table lists around 310,000 distinct CDR3 sequences, roughly 3.5% of them with a count of one. About a quarter of the sample is held by the ten biggest clonotypes.

In its sample, this clonotype was seen many times. The specificity of this receptor is unknown. No base qualities exist here, and no much larger clone lies one base off it. This TCR was recovered from a man between 18 and 35 years old who received the YFV17D yellow fever vaccine. Sequences were derived from PBMCs, sampled on the day of the yellow fever booster vaccination.

The DNA is TGTGCCAGCAGTCCGGGACAGGGGGCGGGTCAGCCCCAGCATTTT. Its protein product is CASSPGQGAGQPQHF. This chain is built from TRBV12-3 or TRBV12-4 and TRBJ1-5; a stretch of 12 junction bases matches TRBD1. The CDR3 sequence holds 15 residues, the cysteine and phenylalanine included. Just the 45-base CDR3 DNA is kept, in frame starting at base 1. Ends trimmed: V by 5 bases, J by 6 bases; bases unmatched to a gene: 5.